This TCR beta chain came from a study of shared clonotypes between healthy human individuals. Here immunoSEQ multiplex PCR was the method, and the copy in TCRdb shows in-frame clones only, minus some. The repertoire holds fewer than 1.6 million clones, with about 98.5% as singletons. CDR3 size: 15 residues. V gave up 6 bases and J gave up 2 bases; unmatched junction bases: 5. Per germline, CDR1 SGDLS and CDR2 YYNGEE. The receptor was derived from a man younger than 40 in good health. The chain joins TRBV9 to TRBJ2-6; 7 positions match TRBD1. Sequencing was carried out using naive CD4+ T cells sorted from blood. Stated subset: CD45RA+ positively selected. CDR3 loop: CASTPTGAGANVLTF. CDR3 DNA sequence: TGTGCCAGCACCCCAACAGGGGCTGGGGCCAACGTCCTGACTTTC.